This T cell receptor (beta chain) stems from a study of cytomegalovirus exposure and HLA in healthy donors (dated by TCRdb to about 2017). With respect to the entire study: According to an earlier analysis of 587 of the donors, some 180 million T cells yielded 117 million unique TCR beta sequences and roughly 280 Gb of sequence data. In an earlier analysis of about 590 of the donors, high-throughput TCR beta sequencing was used to judge whether each TCR beta V gene segment behaved as functional or pseudogenic. Every discovery cohort repertoire had been produced on one sequencing platform. High-throughput TCR immunosequencing, statistical association of individual TCRs with disease status, and machine learning were combined to predict cytomegalovirus infection status. The later analysis used no new phenotypic data to find candidate immune exposures, relying instead on TCR beta sequences and their occurrence across donors. Besides the first cohort of roughly 700 subjects, a separate validation cohort made up of roughly 120 different subjects was used. The genetic ancestry cluster associated with self-reported Caucasian donors included around 76% of the roughly 400 genotyped donors. The study used immunosequencing to profile the T cell repertoires of 666 subjects and linked those repertoires to cytomegalovirus serostatus. Alongside the repertoire data, information on donor age, sex, ethnicity and CMV serostatus was compiled. The number of donors typed differed by locus, with roughly 620-630 for A, B, C, DRB1 and DQB1, about 500 for DQA1, approximately 570 for DPA1, and some 440 for DPB1. Among about 390 genotyped donors of the cohort, an average of around 240,000 unique TCR beta nucleotide sequences were sequenced per donor, 15% to 20% of them non-productive. In a later analysis, previously published TCR beta repertoires from 550 to 700 donors were re-analyzed and high-resolution HLA genotyping was added so that TCR occurrence patterns could be studied. A later genetic analysis took genome-wide SNP genotypes for about three fifths of the 666 donors and used that subset as a discovery cohort. Because of strong linkage in the cohort, four to six DR-DQ haplotypes were treated as single units for association and clustering. The study aimed to test whether cataloging public T cell receptors could reveal signatures of past pathogen exposure. About 320 gigabases of sequencing data and approximately 84 million unique TCR sequences were included in an early release covering about 700 HLA-typed donors. Both class I and class II loci were covered by HLA typing, at four-digit resolution.

The library came from the immunoSEQ multiplex PCR assay. For the multiplex PCR, a mixture combining 60 forward primers for TCR Vbeta segments and 13 reverse primers for TCR Jbeta segments was used. A multiplex PCR assay on genomic DNA amplified the CDR3 region of rearranged TCR beta genes. The Illumina HiSeq System was used to sequence the amplified TCR beta libraries as 87-base-pair reads. From the authors' description of their analysis: A later analysis tallied 80 million to 95 million unique TCR beta chains across the approximately 670 repertoires, and about 12 million of those chains were shared by two or more donors. Raw reads were error-corrected and collapsed into unique sequences by a nearest-neighbor algorithm in which closely related sequences were merged to remove PCR and sequencing errors. CDR3 sequences were aligned to IMGT reference sequences to assign V, D and J gene segments. For a sequence to be retained, at least a six-nucleotide match to both a V gene segment and a J gene segment was required. Rearrangements were called productive when the CDR3 lacked stop codons and stayed in frame with V and J; all others were non-productive. Following IMGT convention, CDR3 was defined as the stretch from the second conserved V-encoded cysteine to the conserved J-encoded phenylalanine. Sequences without an unambiguous match to a single V gene segment were excluded from the earlier analysis of a few hundred of the donors. An earlier analysis of 550 to 650 of the donors classified V segments as functional when productive rearrangements were above 56.7% and as segregating when the standard deviation between donors was above 5%. A statistical classification framework was built to diagnose cytomegalovirus status from the catalog of TCR beta chain sequences. A later analysis assigned V and J genes by comparing TCR nucleotide sequences with IMGT/GENE-DB human TR gene sequences. A later analysis assigned CDR3 sequences and most-parsimonious VDJ recombination scenarios with the TCRdist pipeline. In a later analysis, each TCR beta chain was defined by its CDR3 amino acid sequence together with its V-gene family, and reads lacking a unique V-gene family were excluded. A later analysis removed nearly 600 highly shared, low-generation-probability nucleotide sequences to deal with suspected cross-contamination and a sequencing artifact. A later analysis calculated a clonal expansion index for each public chain from normalized within-repertoire ranks of inferred template counts. A later analysis computed generation probabilities with a VDJ recombination model fitted to out-of-frame rearrangements, and checked the results against IGoR. In a later analysis, hypergeometric tests were used to score TCR-TCR, TCR-HLA and TCR-CMV co-occurrence, with a repertoire-size bias correction applied to TCR pairs. A later analysis estimated false discovery rates by permuting HLA or CMV assignments 20 times. In a later analysis, co-occurring TCRs were grouped using DBSCAN, with TCRdist sequence similarity added in when clustering inside HLA-allele-positive subsets. Co-occurrence clustering excluded repertoires with fewer than 30,000 or more than 120,000 public chains, plus five with anomalous nucleotide sharing. TCRdb stores this immuneACCESS table with in-frame sequences only. Part of the clones is absent; in the studies checked, under half of the shortfall reflects unresolved V genes, and no reason is known for the rest. The V and J calls and clone size were taken over from that table, and D and trimming were inferred from the DNA. The sample contains 310,000 or so clones, over 85% of them found a single time. About 2.3% of the sample is taken by the ten largest.

As regards this clone: There is no known antigen for this receptor. Base qualities are not recorded, but no much larger clone differs from it by a single base.

Results the study describes overall, beyond this receptor: In a later analysis, HLA-associated TCR beta chains showed more clonal expansion and lower generation probabilities than non-associated chains that were equally common. Presence/absence analyses assumed roughly uniform sequencing depth across donors, an assumption that may not hold. In vitro tests confirmed that three of the cytomegalovirus-associated TCR beta chains recognize cytomegalovirus antigens. Specific HLA alleles were associated with 15,000 to 20,000 TCR beta sequences at a false discovery rate of 0.05 in a later analysis. A later analysis reported that several top co-occurrence clusters appeared linked to parvovirus B19, influenza, CMV and Epstein-Barr virus. Because HLA typing was missing for some donors at each locus, association tests included only the typed subset. According to a later analysis, TCR association rates differed among HLA loci, with DRB1 alleles showing the most associated TCRs and HLA-C alleles showing the fewest. A later genetic analysis associated a missense DCLRE1C variant with V-gene and J-gene trimming of TCR beta chains, and an independent cohort replicated the association. Compared with the roughly 600-donor mean, donors in an Asian-associated ancestry cluster had fewer N-insertions in productive TCRs, according to a later genetic analysis. Most TCR sequences were seen in very few donors, while some public TCRs were found in many individuals. In both the original and validation cohorts, the classifier was reported to diagnose cytomegalovirus status with high specificity and sensitivity. Strong co-occurrence of HLA alleles, especially DR and DQ, made assigning TCR associations to individual alleles difficult. A further reported finding was that TCR beta sequences accurately predicted the HLA-A and HLA-B alleles for most subjects in the first cohort. A cluster of highly shared sequence variants was judged likely to represent a technical artifact of the sequencing pipeline. According to the authors, the approach could potentially be generalized to other disease states and immunological phenotypes. The 87-base-pair reads could not distinguish some IMGT-functional V segments, including TRBV6-2 and TRBV6-3, so those segments were excluded. This cohort had only TCR beta chains sequenced, and the lack of alpha or paired-chain data limited which features could be detected. Most CMV-associated TCR beta chains appeared to be HLA-restricted in a later analysis, and the HLA associations seemed to be driven largely by CMV exposure. An earlier analysis of around 540 of the donors showed that most TCR beta V segments appeared in productive rearrangements either about 87% or about 30% of the time, which broadly matched IMGT annotations. Because counts were too low, roughly 16 rarely observed V segments, including chromosome 9 orphons, were left out of the earlier analysis of some 640 of the donors. The only immune exposure information available for the cohort was CMV serostatus. A total of fewer than 200 TCR beta chains were listed by the study as associated with cytomegalovirus. Linkage disequilibrium might explain the correlated functional status among segregating V segments, but an unknown experimental factor could not be ruled out.

In total, 500 to 700 healthy bone marrow donors made up the cohort. At the time of sampling, all cohort members were nominally healthy, though unrecorded immune exposures were likely present. The donor was CMV seronegative and belonged to the group of over 300 seronegative cohort members. Every donor gave a peripheral blood sample, and the peripheral blood mononuclear cells from that sample were used for TCR beta sequencing. The Qiagen DNeasy Blood Extraction Kit was used to extract genomic DNA from the blood cell samples. The germline V gene (reference sequence) supplies CDR1 SEHNR and CDR2 FQNEAQ. Counted from cysteine to phenylalanine, this CDR3 has 11 amino acids. Only CDR3 DNA remains: 33 bases, in frame from the first base. The germline ends are 3 bases apart after V is trimmed by 6 bases and J by 3 bases.

Recombination linked TRBV7-9 to TRBJ2-1, with the D gene uncertain. The clonotype originates from a woman aged 18-29 years in good health and CMV-seronegative. Material: PBMCs. The DNA sequence reads TGTGCCAGCAGACTCTACAATGAGCAGTTCTTC. Its protein is CASRLYNEQFF.